The sequence of this TCR beta chain was determined in a study of blood T cells in healthy people across ages. PCR was performed a second time for roughly 7 to 11 cycles using a sample-barcoded 5' primer and a J-beta primer mix. MiXCR was run by TCRdb on the 5' RACE reads, yielding one entry per CDR3 protein. The sample lists about 760,000 distinct CDR3 sequences, just under 25% occurring once. The CDR3 totals 15 residues. V was shortened by 3 bases and J by 2 bases, with 13 bases between the two germline ends. The germline CDR1 and CDR2 sequences are SEHNR and FQNEAQ (reference sequence). The sample, about 9.2 milliliters of peripheral blood, was drawn from each donor. The same specimen was also included in a second study, on T cells of mothers and their children. That publication notes: All RNA that had been extracted was used for cDNA synthesis at around 1.4 ug per 15 ul. The second PCR used the M1S primer, and this primer added sample barcodes and 2-4 random nucleotides. Detection of persistent microchimeric T cell clones did not occur.

This clonotype was sampled from a boy between 10 and 17 years old in good health. The gene calls are TRBV7-9 and TRBJ2-5, with D possibly matching TRBD2 (6 bases). The sequenced sample was blood. The DNA of the CDR3 is TGTGCCAGCAGCTTGGACCCGGCGGGGCAAGAGACCCAGTACTTC. Translating it yields CASSLDPAGQETQYF.